This note documents a single T cell receptor beta chain sequence. The antigen remains undetermined. The V gene lost 7 bases and the J gene lost 7 bases, with 19 bases spanning the gap. The CDR3 is made up of 14 amino acids. Germline loops: CDR1 SQVTM, CDR2 ANQGSEA. This entry comes from a study of shared clonotypes between healthy human individuals. About the research overall: CD8 memory received one plate per donor, CD8 naive two, CD4 memory three and CD4 naive three.

Profiled with immunoSEQ multiplex PCR; TCRdb holds only in-frame clones, not every one. The sample consists of more than 1 million clones, roughly 74% of them appearing once. Whole-study results and caveats: Naive subsets generally exceeded memory subsets in estimated richness.

Specimen: memory CD4+ T cells from PBMCs. Subset noted: CD45RA-negative fraction. This chain uses TRBV29-1 with TRBJ2-2, with D maybe TRBD2 (6 bases). The TCR originated in a man aged 18 to 29 in good health. Some clones in this sample may be carry-over from other donors' samples. The CDR3 loop is CSGGGLAGVGELFF. In DNA form, the CDR3 reads TGCAGCGGCGGAGGGCTAGCTGGGGTCGGGGAGCTGTTTTTT.